These T cell receptor beta chains were read from a single sample in a study of T cell responses to AZD1222 COVID-19 vaccine. Measured with immunoSEQ multiplex PCR; TCRdb has only the in-frame clones, and not every one. This sample carries 150,000 to 200,000 clones, 85% to 90% of them seen once, and the ten largest clones take roughly 6.5%. This specimen consisted of peripheral blood, obtained on day 0 of AZD1222 vaccination. The receptors shown here come from an adult in good health. CDR3s include the opening cysteine and the closing phenylalanine or tryptophan. Fields, in order: clone size, J gene, V gene, CDR3 length, D gene, CDR3 DNA, CDR3 protein. A D gene is named only where the DNA matches it firmly. Rows give clone size only sometimes, using once, few, many, or a class for an expanded clone.

- TRBJ1-2 TRBV5-6 12 - TGTGCCAGCAGCTTGGGTGGGCTTGGCTACACCTTC CASSLGGLGYTF
- TRBJ2-1 TRBV24-1 18 - TGTGCCACCAGTGATTCCTTCCCTAGCTTAAGCTCCTACAATGAGCAGTTCTTC CATSDSFPSLSSYNEQFF
- TRBJ1-6 TRBV7-2 15 TRBD1 TGTGCCAGCAGCCCACAGGGGGCTTCTAATTCACCCCTCCACTTT CASSPQGASNSPLHF
- TRBJ2-3 TRBV20-1 11 - TGCAGTGCAAGAAGCGGGGATACGCAGTATTTT CSARSGDTQYF
- TRBJ2-4 TRBV15 16 TRBD2 TGTGCCACCAGCAGAGACGGGGGGGCGGCCAAAAACATTCAGTACTTC CATSRDGGAAKNIQYF
once TRBJ1-4 TRBV5-1 15 - TGCGCCAGCAGCTTCTCGACAGAACGTAATGAAAAACTGTTTTTT CASSFSTERNEKLFF
- TRBJ1-3 TRBV5-8 15 - TGTGCCAGCAGCTTCCCTTCGGGCTCTGGAAACACCATATATTTT CASSFPSGSGNTIYF
once TRBJ1-3 TRBV6-5 15 - TGTGCCAGCAGTAGGGCGCCATTATCTGGAAACACCATATATTTT CASSRAPLSGNTIYF
- TRBJ2-2 TRBV7-9 12 - TGTGCCAGCAGCTTAGGTCCCGGGGAGCTGTTTTTT CASSLGPGELFF
once TRBJ2-7 TRBV27 13 TRBD1 TGTGCCACTACAGGGGACGGACCCCACGAGCAGTACTTC CATTGDGPHEQYF